The entry below describes one TCR beta chain. It lacks a known antigen. Base-call qualities are not available, and no considerably larger clone is one nucleotide away. The data are from a study of shared clonotypes between healthy human individuals (TCRdb year 2020). Some background on the complete study: The cohort included three men and a couple of women between 18 and 49 years of age. Between about 0.8 and 9 billion PBMCs per donor were obtained by leukapheresis. For each donor, three plates each were used for CD4 naive and CD4 memory, two plates were used for CD8 naive, and one plate was used for CD8 memory. Blood TCR repertoires of a handful of healthy adults were deeply sequenced to estimate repertoire size and the extent of clonotype sharing between individuals. Libraries were prepared and TCR repertoires were sequenced by different laboratories using diverse techniques, in order to increase sequencing depth and limit assay-specific biases. The paper's findings and limits, for the study overall: Rarefaction of sorted-subset datasets indicated incomplete sequencing despite the large sequencing depth. When a few donors were compared, the shared fraction of clonotypes was 5% to 6.5% for naive CD4, about 4% for naive CD8, more than 2% for memory CD4, and less than 0.45% for memory CD8. The genetic and exposure-history diversity represented was limited by the small number of donors. Pairwise subsampling led to the expectation that sequencing depth would affect the degree of clonotype sharing among donors. Sampling was restricted to blood, and TCR repertoires in tissue are likely to differ from TCR repertoires in blood. Estimated clonotype richness was generally larger for naive than for memory subsets. Higher generation probabilities were observed for clonotypes shared by all four sorted-subset donors than for non-shared clonotypes.

Healthy HIV-negative adults with no recently reported acute infections or vaccinations were included as donors. All donors were Caucasian adults living in Nashville, Tennessee, USA. CD4+ T cells were enriched by magnetic negative selection; naive cells were then positively selected on CD45RA, and the negative fraction formed the memory subset. Blood was obtained by leukapheresis, after which PBMCs were separated by Ficoll-Histopaque density gradient centrifugation and cryopreserved in liquid nitrogen vapor phase. Purity and quantity of every magnetically sorted T cell population were checked by analytical flow cytometry. Genomic DNA was isolated from every sorted fraction and measured by UV absorbance on a Nanodrop 2000c. Using the deep immunoSEQ assay, multiplex PCR amplified TCR CDR3 regions from genomic DNA. Extracted genomic DNA from each cell subset was distributed evenly across all wells of several immunoSEQ 96-well plates, and each plate was treated as a replicate. For sorted subsets, each replicate PCR was loaded with roughly 190 ng genomic DNA, equivalent to 30,000 or so T cell genomes. Purified libraries were quantified with a Qubit 3.0 fluorometer, sized on a Bioanalyzer 2100, and re-quantified with the KAPA Library Quantification kit. A separate single-read 150-cycle Illumina NextSeq 550 flow cell was used to sequence each immunoSEQ 96-well plate. The source study handled its data this way. The immunoSEQ output contained only junctional sequences without quality scores, so filtering could not match that applied to full-length reads. To assign V/J genes and CDR3, sequences were annotated against IMGT germline references using PyIR, a Python wrapper for IgBLAST v1.9. Reads with weak V/J assignments (E-value above 1e-6), missing CDR3, stop codons, out-of-frame junctions, or ambiguous translated residues were removed. V3J clonotypes were defined as sequences sharing the same inferred V gene, J gene, and CDR3 amino acid sequence. To compute the percentage overlap between repertoires, the number of shared unique clonotypes was divided by the size of the smaller repertoire. RTK rarefaction, the Chao1 estimator, and Recon v2.1 estimates of unobserved clonotypes were used to assess repertoire richness. For all TCRbeta clonotypes obtained by the gDNA method from a few donors, generation probabilities were computed with OLGA. The immuneACCESS repertoire file appears here via TCRdb, limited to in-frame rearrangements. These files lack a portion of the clones; in checked studies, under half of the deficit traces to unresolved V genes, and the cause of the others is not known. V and J calls and clone size are copied from that table; D and trimming were computed from the DNA. The sample yields 2 million to 2.5 million clones; approximately 94% were counted once. The ten largest clonotypes hold roughly 0.13% of the sample.

The germline V gene yields SGHNT for CDR1 and YENEEA for CDR2. The CDR3 runs 11 amino acids, cysteine and phenylalanine included. CDR3 DNA only is kept here, 33 bases in frame from base 1. Trimming costs V 5 bases and J 7 bases, and their ends lie 9 bases apart. This chain is built from TRBV11-3 and TRBJ2-7; the D region possibly corresponds to TRBD2 (6 bases align). The TCR sequence derives from a man younger than 35 in good health. Sequencing used naive CD4+ T cells sorted from blood. Interpreted using the paper, the cell subset or site label stands for: CD45RA+ positively selected. The CDR3 reads CASSHGGEQYF. The nucleotides read TGTGCCAGCAGCCACGGGGGTGAGCAGTACTTC.